The rows below give T cell receptor beta chains drawn from one sample of a study of patients and donors after allogeneic stem cell transplantation. TCRdb passed the RT-PCR reads through MiXCR, listing each CDR3 protein once. The data hold about 9,900 distinct CDR3 sequences, with approximately 6.3% observed a single time. Material for sequencing was blood, either unsorted or a sorted T cell fraction (not recorded which). The receptor source for this set is a human donor who was either an allogeneic HSCT recipient or a stem cell or donor lymphocyte infusion donor (not recorded which). It is not recorded whose cells these are; they may come from a transplant donor. Each CDR3 is given with its conserved first and last residue. The order of the fields is J gene, clone size, V gene, D gene, CDR3 protein, CDR3 DNA. The D gene is left open where the match is weak. A clone size is listed for some rows: how often the clone was seen (once, few, many), or a class if it is expanded.

>TRBJ1-4|many|TRBV28|NA
CASSSRGRGVHNEKLFF
TGTGCCAGCAGTTCCCGGGGTAGGGGGGTACATAATGAAAAACTGTTTTTT
>TRBJ2-1|many|TRBV19|NA
CASSGSPSSYNEQFF
TGTGCCAGTAGCGGGAGCCCGAGCTCCTACAATGAGCAGTTCTTC
>TRBJ2-7|many|TRBV2|NA
CASSQVGVGEQYF
TGTGCCAGCTCACAGGTCGGAGTTGGGGAGCAGTACTTC
>TRBJ2-5|few|TRBV6-2/TRBV6-3|NA
CATQGQTYQETQYF
TGTGCCACCCAAGGACAGACGTACCAAGAGACCCAGTACTTC
>TRBJ2-7|NA|TRBV6-2/TRBV6-3|NA
CASDGRVPSYEQYF
TGTGCCAGCGACGGACGGGTCCCCTCCTACGAGCAGTACTTC
>TRBJ1-2|many|TRBV28|NA
CASMGGQPNYGYTF
TGTGCCAGCATGGGGGGACAACCTAACTATGGCTACACCTTC
>TRBJ2-1|NA|TRBV12-3/TRBV12-4|TRBD1
CASSSDRGPYNEQFF
TGTGCCAGCAGTTCGGACAGGGGACCCTACAATGAGCAGTTCTTC
>TRBJ2-7|medium-sized|TRBV5-1|TRBD1
CASSSVSGTVDYEQYF
TGCGCCAGCAGCTCGGTTTCCGGGACAGTAGACTACGAGCAGTACTTC
>TRBJ1-2|medium-sized|TRBV12-3/TRBV12-4|TRBD1
CASSSGAGTELYGYTF
TGTGCCAGCAGCTCGGGGGCCGGGACAGAACTCTATGGCTACACCTTC
>TRBJ2-3|many|TRBV20-1|NA
CSASSYRTDTQYF
TGCAGTGCTAGCTCCTACCGCACAGATACGCAGTATTTT
>TRBJ2-2|NA|TRBV11-1|TRBD2
CASSPAGRDGELFF
TGTGCCAGCAGCCCAGCGGGACGGGACGGGGAGCTGTTTTTT
>TRBJ2-1|many|TRBV20-1|TRBD2
CSAARGGSYNEQFF
TGCAGTGCCGCCCGGGGGGGGTCCTACAATGAGCAGTTCTTC
>TRBJ1-1|many|TRBV12-3/TRBV12-4|TRBD1
CASSLGGQGEAFF
TGTGCCAGCAGCCTAGGGGGACAGGGCGAAGCTTTCTTT
>TRBJ1-2|many|TRBV28|NA
CASSFPQGDGYTF
TGTGCCAGCAGTTTTCCCCAGGGCGATGGCTACACCTTC
>TRBJ1-5|many|TRBV20-1|NA
CSADLSGFQHF
TGCAGTGCCGACCTCTCAGGTTTCCAGCATTTT
>TRBJ2-1|few|TRBV7-2|NA
CASSPGGTNNEQFF
TGTGCCAGCAGCCCAGGGGGGACCAACAATGAGCAGTTCTTC
>TRBJ1-4|NA|TRBV11-2|NA
CASSWRRNEKLFF
TGTGCCAGCAGCTGGAGGAGGAATGAAAAACTGTTTTTT
>TRBJ2-1|NA|TRBV20-1|TRBD2
CSALSSGRLHEQFF
TGCAGTGCCCTTTCTAGCGGGAGATTACATGAGCAGTTCTTC
>TRBJ2-2|NA|TRBV18|TRBD1
CASSRSQGPNTGELFF
TGTGCCAGCTCACGATCACAGGGGCCTAACACCGGGGAGCTGTTTTTT
>TRBJ1-2|many|TRBV6-5|TRBD1
CASSYGTGVNWGYTF
TGTGCCAGCAGTTACGGGACAGGGGTAAACTGGGGCTACACCTTC
>TRBJ2-2|NA|TRBV5-1|NA
CASSPLAENTGELFF
TGCGCCAGCAGTCCGTTAGCGGAGAACACCGGGGAGCTGTTTTTT
>TRBJ2-3|many|TRBV5-1|NA
CASRRGDSTDTQYF
TGCGCCAGCAGACGTGGGGATAGCACAGATACGCAGTATTTT
>TRBJ2-1|few|TRBV7-8|NA
CASRGTYSYNEQFF
TGTGCCAGCAGAGGGACTTACTCCTACAATGAGCAGTTCTTC
>TRBJ2-2|few|TRBV7-2|NA
CASRAPGRLAGELFF
TGTGCCAGCAGGGCGCCGGGGCGGTTGGCCGGGGAGCTGTTTTTT
>TRBJ2-2|many|TRBV29-1|TRBD1
CSVRTGVLTGELFF
TGCAGCGTTAGGACAGGGGTCCTCACCGGGGAGCTGTTTTTT
>TRBJ2-7|many|TRBV7-9|NA
CASRTTESYEQYF
TGTGCCAGCAGAACTACAGAGTCCTACGAGCAGTACTTC
>TRBJ2-5|NA|TRBV7-7|NA
CASSLGDQETQYF
TGTGCCAGCAGCTTAGGGGATCAAGAGACCCAGTACTTC
>TRBJ2-7|many|TRBV3-1|NA
CASSQYSREPLAQYF
TGTGCCAGCAGCCAGTACTCAAGGGAACCACTAGCGCAGTACTTC
>TRBJ2-7|few|TRBV20-1|TRBD2
CSAWTSGSSYEQYF
TGCAGTGCGTGGACTAGCGGAAGCTCCTACGAGCAGTACTTC
>TRBJ2-5|NA|TRBV28|TRBD1
CASSSRGTGGRETQYF
TGTGCCAGCAGTTCCCGAGGGACAGGGGGCCGGGAGACCCAGTACTTC
>TRBJ1-1|medium-sized|TRBV21-1|NA
CASSNTATENTEAFF
TGTGCCAGCAGCAATACGGCGACGGAGAACACTGAAGCTTTCTTT
>TRBJ2-2|medium-sized|TRBV12-3/TRBV12-4|TRBD1
CASSTTGVLFAGELFF
TGTGCCAGCAGTACTACAGGGGTCTTGTTTGCCGGGGAGCTGTTTTTT
>TRBJ2-7|NA|TRBV5-6|TRBD1
CASRFELDRSNEQYF
TGTGCCAGCAGATTCGAGTTGGACAGGAGCAACGAGCAGTACTTC
>TRBJ2-2|many|TRBV9|TRBD2
CASSVGLAGGSHGELFF
TGTGCCAGCAGCGTAGGCCTAGCGGGAGGTTCTCACGGGGAGCTGTTTTTT
>TRBJ1-5|many|TRBV12-3/TRBV12-4|NA
CASSTDRVYQPQHF
TGTGCCAGCAGTACAGATAGGGTTTATCAGCCCCAGCATTTT
>TRBJ2-1|NA|TRBV6-2/TRBV6-3|TRBD2
CASTPSGLALREQFF
TGTGCCAGCACCCCCTCGGGACTAGCCTTGAGGGAGCAGTTCTTC
>TRBJ2-2|NA|TRBV27|TRBD2
CASSSGAYTGELFF
TGTGCCAGCTCTAGCGGGGCTTACACCGGGGAGCTGTTTTTT
>TRBJ2-3|medium-sized|TRBV12-3/TRBV12-4|NA
CASHPSSDTQYF
TGTGCCAGCCATCCTAGCTCCGATACGCAGTATTTT
>TRBJ1-1|medium-sized|TRBV6-5|NA
CASSSLQRGNTEAFF
TGTGCCAGCAGTTCTCTGCAAAGGGGGAACACTGAAGCTTTCTTT
>TRBJ2-7|few|TRBV30|TRBD2
CAWTAAGGAEQYF
TGTGCCTGGACCGCAGCGGGGGGCGCAGAGCAGTACTTC
>TRBJ2-7|medium-sized|TRBV3-1|TRBD1
CASSHRVQGAYEQYF
TGTGCCAGCAGCCACCGAGTACAGGGGGCCTACGAGCAGTACTTC
>TRBJ2-7|few|TRBV19|NA
CASSLGQSSYEQYF
TGTGCCAGTAGTCTCGGGCAGAGCTCCTACGAGCAGTACTTC
>TRBJ2-3|NA|TRBV6-6|TRBD1
CASSYAFGTGTDTQYF
TGTGCCAGCAGTTATGCCTTTGGGACAGGCACAGATACGCAGTATTTT
>TRBJ2-2|NA|TRBV4-3|TRBD2
CASSRGLAAGELFF
TGCGCCAGCAGCCGGGGACTAGCAGCCGGGGAGCTGTTTTTT
>TRBJ2-5|many|TRBV6-2/TRBV6-3|TRBD2
CASSSPAGGKETQYF
TGTGCCAGCAGTTCACCAGCGGGAGGAAAAGAGACCCAGTACTTC
>TRBJ2-7|NA|TRBV18|NA
CASSPFDGSYEQYF
TGTGCCAGCTCACCATTTGACGGGTCCTACGAGCAGTACTTC
>TRBJ2-5|many|TRBV12-3/TRBV12-4|TRBD2
CASSLSASGKQTQYF
TGTGCCAGCAGTTTATCGGCTAGCGGGAAACAGACCCAGTACTTC
>TRBJ2-1|few|TRBV5-4|NA
CASEGTVISYNEQFF
TGTGCCAGTGAGGGAACAGTGATCTCCTACAATGAGCAGTTCTTC
>TRBJ2-3|many|TRBV7-2|TRBD2
CASSLELAGGTDTQYF
TGTGCCAGCAGCTTAGAACTAGCGGGAGGTACAGATACGCAGTATTTT
>TRBJ1-2|many|TRBV28|TRBD1
CASSFDRGPGYTF
TGTGCCAGCAGTTTCGACAGGGGCCCTGGCTACACCTTC